The rows below give T cell receptor beta chains drawn from one sample of a study of metastatic and nonmetastatic thyroid tumors. From the PCR reads, TCRdb re-called clones with MiXCR. The repertoire includes 43,000 or so clones, about 25% of them detected once, and approximately 3.5% sits in the top ten. Specimen: blood. These receptor sequences come from a male donor with papillary thyroid cancer or a benign thyroid nodule (not recorded which). Some clones in this sample may be carry-over from other donors' samples. Both conserved end residues are part of each CDR3. The order of the fields is clone size, V gene, J gene, D gene, CDR3 DNA, CDR3 protein. The D gene is left open where the match is weak. The listing skips clone size in some rows; elsewhere it reads once, few, many or a size class.

>-|TRBV19|TRBJ2-3|-
TGTGCCAGTAGTTATACGGGGGCAGATACGCAGTATTTT
CASSYTGADTQYF
>-|TRBV13|TRBJ2-3|-
TGTGCCAGCAGCTCCTGGGGGACCTCTAGCACAGATACGCAGTATTTT
CASSSWGTSSTDTQYF
>many|TRBV27|TRBJ1-5|-
TGTGCCAGCAGTTTTTTGAGGGATCAACCCCAGCATTTT
CASSFLRDQPQHF
>-|TRBV12-3/TRBV12-4|TRBJ2-1|TRBD1
TGTGCCAGCATTAGGACAGGGGGCTCCTACAATGAGCAGTTCTTC
CASIRTGGSYNEQFF
>-|TRBV4-3|TRBJ1-6|TRBD1
TGCGCCAGCAGCCGGGAATCGACAGGGATATCACCCCTCCACTTT
CASSRESTGISPLHF
>-|TRBV3-1|TRBJ2-1|-
TGTGCCAGCAGCCCTAGCTACAATGAGCAGTTCTTC
CASSPSYNEQFF
>-|TRBV7-2|TRBJ2-7|-
TGTGCCAGCCGCCCCCCGGACAGAGCCTACGAGCAGTACTTC
CASRPPDRAYEQYF
>many|TRBV12-3/TRBV12-4|TRBJ1-5|-
TGTGCCAGCACCCTTAAAGGCAGGGGCCCCTATTGGGGTCAGCCCCAGCATTTT
CASTLKGRGPYWGQPQHF
>once|TRBV5-1|TRBJ2-7|-
TGCGCCAGCAGCCCTATTGACAGGCCCTACGAGCAGTACTTC
CASSPIDRPYEQYF
>-|TRBV20-1|TRBJ2-7|TRBD1
TGCAGTGTCCCGGACAGGGTGTCCTACGAGCAGTACTTC
CSVPDRVSYEQYF
>many|TRBV28|TRBJ1-1|TRBD1
TGTGCCAGCCGGGCTCGGACAGGGTGGAATACTGAAGCTTTCTTT
CASRARTGWNTEAFF
>many|TRBV9|TRBJ2-1|-
TGTGCCAGCAGCGTAGACCCCCCCAATGAGCAGTTCTTC
CASSVDPPNEQFF
>-|TRBV30|TRBJ2-2|-
TGTACCTGGAGTGTACCCAAGGGCCTGTCCGGGGAGCTGTTTTTT
CTWSVPKGLSGELFF
>many|TRBV4-1|TRBJ2-2|-
TGCGCCAGCAGTCTGGGCCTGGGAAAGGTCACCGGGGAGCTGTTTTTT
CASSLGLGKVTGELFF
>few|TRBV6-1|TRBJ2-2|-
TGTGCCACTGAACAGGGGACTAGCACCGGGGAGCTGTTTTTT
CATEQGTSTGELFF
>once|TRBV11-3|TRBJ2-1|TRBD2
TGTGCCAGCAGCTTAGAAGAGCGGGAGGGCCTGGGGATCTTC
CASSLEEREGLGIF
>few|TRBV20-1|TRBJ2-5|-
TGCAGTGCTAGGGAGGGGGCCTGGGAGACCCGGTACTTC
CSAREGAWETRYF
>-|TRBV9|TRBJ2-7|TRBD2
TGTGCCAGCAGCCCCGGCGGACTAGAGGGAGCTGAGGAGCAGTACTTC
CASSPGGLEGAEEQYF
>many|TRBV7-3|TRBJ1-1|TRBD1
TGTGCCAGCAGCTTCGACAGGGACACTGAAGTTTTCTTT
CASSFDRDTEVFF
>-|TRBV28|TRBJ1-1|-
TGTGCCACCGTGGAACCTGAAGCTTTCTTT
CATVEPEAFF
>many|TRBV7-3|TRBJ2-1|TRBD2
TGTGCCAGCAGCCTACTAGCGGGAGATACTGAGCAGTTCTTC
CASSLLAGDTEQFF
>many|TRBV6-1|TRBJ2-3|-
TGTGCCAGCAGTGAAGCGCCCTTCTATGGCGCAGATACGCAGTATTTT
CASSEAPFYGADTQYF
>once|TRBV5-1|TRBJ2-7|TRBD1
TGCGCCAGCACAAGGACAGGGGGCCTCTACGAGCAGTACTTC
CASTRTGGLYEQYF
>many|TRBV9|TRBJ1-2|-
TGTGCCAGCACTTCGGAGGGGTATGGCTACACCTTC
CASTSEGYGYTF
>many|TRBV19|TRBJ1-2|-
TGTGCCAGTAGTATGACTTCCAGGGCCTATGGCTACACCTTC
CASSMTSRAYGYTF
>-|TRBV5-1|TRBJ2-2|TRBD1
TGCGCCAGCAGAGCGCCCCGGACAGGTGGGAACACCGGGGAGCTGTTTTTT
CASRAPRTGGNTGELFF
>many|TRBV6-5|TRBJ1-3|-
TGTGCCAGCAGTTACCCCCAAGGGGCCGGCGGAAACACCATATATTTT
CASSYPQGAGGNTIYF
>many|TRBV9|TRBJ2-3|TRBD2
TGTGCCAGCAGCGTAGCCGGGACTAGCGCAGATACGCAGTATTTT
CASSVAGTSADTQYF
>few|TRBV6-1|TRBJ2-7|-
TGTGCCAGCATCTCAGCGGCCCCCTACGAGCAGTACTTC
CASISAAPYEQYF
>-|TRBV18|TRBJ1-4|TRBD1
TGTGCCAGCTCACGACGGGACAGGGAGATAGAAAAACTGTTTTTT
CASSRRDREIEKLFF
>once|TRBV7-9|TRBJ2-5|-
TGTGCCAGCAGCCCAGCGGACAGTCACGAGACCCAGTACTTC
CASSPADSHETQYF
>medium-sized|TRBV28|TRBJ2-7|TRBD2
TGTGCTTCGCGGGAGGCGTCCTACGAGCAGTACTTC
CASREASYEQYF
>many|TRBV24-1|TRBJ2-5|-
TGTGCCACCAGTGATTCGGCATCAGGGGGGGAAGAGACCCAGTACTTC
CATSDSASGGEETQYF
>many|TRBV6-1|TRBJ1-1|-
TGTGCCAGCAGGGGGGACTTGAACACTGAAGCTTTCTTT
CASRGDLNTEAFF
>few|TRBV6-1|TRBJ2-3|-
TGTGCCAGCAGTGAACGGGGGACCGGAGGGGCAGATACCCAGTATTTT
CASSERGTGGADTQYF
>few|TRBV28|TRBJ1-5|TRBD1
TGTGCCAGCAGTTTAGGACAGGGCCATCAGCCCCAGCATTTT
CASSLGQGHQPQHF
>-|TRBV20-1|TRBJ2-7|-
TGCAGTGCTAGAGGAGACTTTTTTCAGACGACCCCCTACGAGCAGTACTTC
CSARGDFFQTTPYEQYF
>-|TRBV24-1|TRBJ1-2|TRBD1
TGTGCCACCAGTGATTTAGACAGGGGACGAGGCTACACCTTC
CATSDLDRGRGYTF
>many|TRBV10-2|TRBJ2-7|TRBD2
TGCGCCAGCAGTGGTGGCCTAGCGGGTTCCTACGAGCAGTACTTC
CASSGGLAGSYEQYF
>-|TRBV28|TRBJ1-2|-
TGTGCCAGCAGTCCAGGCAGGGGTGGCTACACCTTC
CASSPGRGGYTF
>many|TRBV19|TRBJ2-5|-
TGTGCCAGTAGTATTGATTGGGGGATCGAGACCCAGTACTTC
CASSIDWGIETQYF
>many|TRBV6-1|TRBJ1-2|TRBD1
TGTGCCGGCGGACAGGGAGACTATGGCTACACCTTC
CAGGQGDYGYTF
>medium-sized|TRBV30|TRBJ2-7|-
TGTGCCTTCCAAGTTCCATCGCCCGACTCCTACGAGCAGTACTTC
CAFQVPSPDSYEQYF
>-|TRBV30|TRBJ2-7|-
TGTGCCTGGAGTCCCGGACTCCTCTCCTACGAGCAGTACTTC
CAWSPGLLSYEQYF
>many|TRBV6-1|TRBJ1-5|TRBD1
TGTGCCAGCAACACCGACAGGGGGGGTCAGCCCCAGCATTTT
CASNTDRGGQPQHF
>few|TRBV28|TRBJ1-5|-
TGTGCCAGCAGTACTCAGGACAGATACTTTGACCCCCAGCATTTT
CASSTQDRYFDPQHF
>few|TRBV6-2/TRBV6-3|TRBJ1-2|-
TGTGCCAGCAGTTACTCGTTTGCGTATGGCTACACCTTC
CASSYSFAYGYTF
>many|TRBV5-5|TRBJ1-5|-
TGTGCCAGCAGCTTGCTAGATAGCCAGAACAATCAGCCCCAGCATTTT
CASSLLDSQNNQPQHF
>many|TRBV20-1|TRBJ2-7|-
TGCAGTGCTAAGCCGGGACTGGGGACCTACGAGCAGTACTTC
CSAKPGLGTYEQYF
>many|TRBV9|TRBJ2-5|-
TGTGCCAGCAGCGGTAGCGTGGGAGTTCGAGAGACCCAGTACTTC
CASSGSVGVRETQYF
>many|TRBV5-1|TRBJ2-4|-
TGCGCCAGCAGCCCCGATCAAAACATTCAGTACTTC
CASSPDQNIQYF
>-|TRBV13|TRBJ2-3|TRBD2
TGTGCCAGCAGCTTAGGACGCGGGACTAGCACATATACGCAGTATTTT
CASSLGRGTSTYTQYF
>many|TRBV9|TRBJ1-1|-
TGTGCCAGCAGCGTAGAGCCGAACACTGAAGCTTTCTTT
CASSVEPNTEAFF
>-|TRBV30|TRBJ1-3|-
TGTGCCTGGAAAAAAGGAGGAAACACCATATATTTT
CAWKKGGNTIYF
>once|TRBV11-2|TRBJ2-7|-
TGTGCCAGCAGCCAGGGTATGCCCTACGAGCAGTACTTC
CASSQGMPYEQYF